Presented here are 18 T cell receptor beta chains from one specimen sequenced in a study of cytotoxic CD8 clonotypes in ibrutinib-treated CLL. Some clones are missing from TCRdb's copy, which holds only in-frame ones; the method was immunoSEQ multiplex PCR. The sample yields some 130,000 clones, less than 95% seen once. This specimen consisted of PBMCs, obtained after 12 months of ibrutinib treatment. Receptor source: a human donor with chronic lymphocytic leukemia.

The rearrangement uses TRBV9 and TRBJ2-3; D is uncertain. V lost 6 bases and J 3 bases, leaving 17 bases between the germline ends. The length of the CDR3 is 15 residues. The germline V gene encodes CDR1 SGDLS and CDR2 YYNGEE. CDR3 bases: TGTGCCAGCAAGAAGACCGCCGTGGAGACAGATACGCAGTATTTT. As protein: CASKKTAVETDTQYF.

The chain recombines TRBV6-6 with TRBJ2-7; D is possibly TRBD2 (6 bases). V shed 4 bases and J shed 4 bases, with 8 bases lying between them. The germline gives CDR1 MNHNY, CDR2 SVGAGI (reference sequence). The CDR3 contains 12 residues. The CDR3 is CASSSSVYEQYF. CDR3 DNA sequence: TGTGCCAGCAGTTCTAGCGTATACGAGCAGTACTTC.

This chain connects TRBV27 to TRBJ2-3, with D tentatively TRBD2 (6 bases). There are 16 residues in the CDR3. Trimming shortened V by 7 bases and J by 6 bases, and 23 bases separated the two germline ends. Germline CDR1 is MNHEY and CDR2 is SMNVEV (reference sequence). The CDR3 coding sequence is TGTGCCAGCACCTCCCTAAGGGTGGGACTTGCTGATACGCAGTATTTT. Its translation: CASTSLRVGLADTQYF.

J is TRBJ1-2 and V is TRBV28; D not resolved. CDR3 length: 13 amino acids. V shed 7 bases and J shed 8 bases, with 17 bases lying between them. The V gene's germline CDR1 is MDHEN and CDR2 SYDVKM. In nucleotides, the CDR3 is TGTGCCAGCACCCAAGTCGGGGTGGGCGGCTACACCTTC. This gives the protein CASTQVGVGGYTF.

The genes are TRBV9 and TRBJ2-1; 9 bases match TRBD1. The V gene's germline CDR1 is SGDLS and CDR2 YYNGEE. V lost 4 bases and J lost 9; bases outside the gene matches: 8. CDR3 length: 14 amino acids. CDR3 loop: CASSPRTGAGEQFF. CDR3 nucleotide sequence: TGTGCCAGCAGCCCCCGGACAGGGGCGGGTGAGCAGTTCTTC.

The J gene is TRBJ2-3, the V gene TRBV7-9, with TRBD1 matching over 7 bases. The CDR3 totals 16 residues. Germline V CDR1 and CDR2: SEHNR, FQNEAQ (reference sequence). The junction had 12 bases not matched to a gene; V was cut back by 2 bases and J by 7 bases. The CDR3 loop is CASSLLRTTGPNTQYF. DNA for the CDR3: TGTGCCAGCAGCTTATTGAGGACGACAGGGCCAAATACGCAGTATTTT.

This clone was picked up a small number of times. CDR3 amino acids: CASSPSGTSGYEQYF. The CDR3 nucleotides are TGTGCCAGCAGCCCTTCCGGGACTAGCGGCTACGAGCAGTACTTC. The V gene is TRBV9, the J gene TRBJ2-7, with 11 bases fitting TRBD2. The CDR3 contains 15 residues. Germline CDR1 and CDR2: SGDLS and YYNGEE. Germline trimming cut 4 bases from V and 3 bases from J; bases unmatched to any gene: 6.

This rearrangement joins TRBV4-1 to TRBJ2-5; 12 bases fit TRBD2. The CDR3 is 15 amino acids. Germline values: CDR1 MGHRA, CDR2 YSYEKL. V lost 4 bases and J lost 4; bases outside the gene matches: 4. CDR3 sequence reads: CASSPGLAGGETQYF. The CDR3, as DNA: TGCGCCAGCAGCCCGGGACTAGCGGGCGGAGAGACCCAGTACTTC.

V and J are TRBV18 and TRBJ1-2, with TRBD1 as a possible D gene (6 bases). Trimming removed 3 bases at V and 3 bases at J, with 17 bases between. The germline gives CDR1 KGHSH, CDR2 LQKENI. There are 16 residues in the CDR3. As DNA, the CDR3 is TGTGCCAGCTCACCTTCAGGGGATACTATTGACTATGGCTACACCTTC. It encodes CASSPSGDTIDYGYTF. The full variable domain, with the rest looked up from reference TRBV18 and TRBJ1-2, is NAGVMQNPRHLVRRRGQEARLRCSPMKGHSHVYWYRQLPEEGLKFMVYLQKENIIDESGMPKERFSAEFPKEGPSILRIQQVVRGDSAAYFCASSPSGDTIDYGYTFGSGTRLTVV.

This clone was detected only a few times. The gene calls are TRBV5-5 and TRBJ1-4; D is perhaps TRBD1 (5 bases). Germline CDR1 SGHKS, CDR2 YYEKEE (reference sequence). The CDR3 contains 16 residues. V was trimmed by 0 bases and J by 5 bases, leaving 14 bases between them. CDR3 in amino acids: CASSLGGEPPNEKLFF. CDR3 DNA sequence: TGTGCCAGCAGCTTGGGAGGGGAGCCCCCCAATGAAAAACTGTTTTTT.

This chain uses TRBV7-8 with TRBJ2-3, with D possibly called TRBD1 or TRBD2 (6 bases each). The germline V gene encodes CDR1 SGHVS and CDR2 FQNEAQ. This CDR3 region has 14 residues. The V and J ends lost 2 bases and 1 base respectively, with 7 bases between them. CDR3 region: CASSLRGGTDTQYF. CDR3 in DNA: TGTGCCAGCAGCTTAAGGGGGGGCACAGATACGCAGTATTTT.

The J gene is TRBJ2-2, the V gene TRBV10-3; TRBD1 matches at 11 bases. The CDR3 runs 16 residues. J gave up 5 bases and V 3 bases, and 5 bases lay outside the gene matches. Germline CDR1 and CDR2: ENHRY and SYGVKD. Here the CDR3 DNA reads TGTGCCATCAGTGACCGGACAGGGGGCGGGACCGGGGAGCTGTTTTTT. Residues: CAISDRTGGGTGELFF.

V and J are TRBV9 and TRBJ1-3; D is undetermined. V was shortened by 3 bases and J by 6 bases, with 13 bases between the two germline ends. This CDR3 is 14 amino acids long. Germline V gene sequence: CDR1 SGDLS, CDR2 YYNGEE. DNA of the CDR3: TGTGCCAGCAGCGGCGGACCTACCAAAAACACCATATATTTT. Its protein product is CASSGGPTKNTIYF.

CDR3 DNA: TGTGCCAGTAGCATGGGGGTCCGGCAGCCCCAGCATTTT. Translation gives CASSMGVRQPQHF. The chain combines TRBV19 with TRBJ1-5; TRBD1 might be the D (5 bases). Germline V CDR1 and CDR2: LNHDA, SQIVND (reference sequence). Trimming removed 6 bases from V and 7 bases from J, with 13 bases in between. The CDR3 covers 13 residues.

This clone occurred a few times. One end of the junction varies from germline; a read error may be responsible. J is TRBJ2-7 and V is TRBV23-1; 7 bases are a match to TRBD1. TRBV23-1 is designated an ORF whose function remains uncertain. This CDR3 spans 13 amino acids. The chain's CDR3 is CASSHLHTGERNF. In DNA, the CDR3 is TGCGCCAGCAGTCATCTCCATACAGGGGAAAGGAACTTC.

This clone showed up just a few times. V is TRBV18 and J is TRBJ2-2; D not resolved. Looked up from germline, CDR1 is KGHSH and CDR2 is LQKENI. This CDR3 is 12 amino acids long. Trimming pared 4 bases from V and 11 bases from J, leaving 11 bases between. The CDR3 sequence is CASSLELEELFF. CDR3 DNA sequence: TGTGCCAGCTCACTTGAGCTAGAAGAGCTGTTTTTT.

This chain uses TRBV11-2 with TRBJ2-1; D is possibly TRBD2 (6 bases). The germline CDR1 and CDR2 sequences are SGHAT and FQNNGV. The CDR3 runs 12 residues. Trimming removed 10 bases at V and 10 bases at J, with 17 bases between. The CDR3 DNA reads as TGTGCCAACGGACTATTAGTAACAGAGCAGTTCTTC. It is translated as CANGLLVTEQFF.

This clone was detected a few times. The chain joins TRBV11-2 to TRBJ2-4; 9 bases are shared with TRBD1. Looked up from germline, CDR1 is SGHAT and CDR2 is FQNNGV. The length of the CDR3 is 14 residues. V gave up 4 bases and J gave up 9 bases; unmatched junction bases: 7. The DNA for the CDR3 is TGTGCCAGCAGCTCTAGGACAGGGGACAGCATTCAGTACTTC. Translated: CASSSRTGDSIQYF.